Here is one T cell receptor beta chain with its context. Per the study methods: Amplifying reference gene primers gave estimates of nucleated cell counts. Profiling relied on immunoSEQ multiplex PCR, and the TCRdb table lists in-frame clones only, not all of them. V and J calls and clone size follow that table, whereas D and trimming were derived from the DNA. The profile shows 170,000 or so clones, over 80% of them singletons. This record belongs to a study of blood T cell repertoires in COVID-19. Germline lookup yields CDR1 LNHDA and CDR2 SQIVND (reference sequence). Deletions cut 10 bases from V and 0 bases from J, with 16 bases between. The CDR3 has 15 amino acids.

The chain combines TRBV19 with TRBJ2-4, with D perhaps TRBD2 (6 bases). This TCR was recovered from a woman aged 55-75 years with acute or convalescent COVID-19. Material: peripheral blood. CDR3 nucleotides: TGTGCCACCGGGACTTTCTCTTCAGCCAAAAACATTCAGTACTTC. Translation: CATGTFSSAKNIQYF.